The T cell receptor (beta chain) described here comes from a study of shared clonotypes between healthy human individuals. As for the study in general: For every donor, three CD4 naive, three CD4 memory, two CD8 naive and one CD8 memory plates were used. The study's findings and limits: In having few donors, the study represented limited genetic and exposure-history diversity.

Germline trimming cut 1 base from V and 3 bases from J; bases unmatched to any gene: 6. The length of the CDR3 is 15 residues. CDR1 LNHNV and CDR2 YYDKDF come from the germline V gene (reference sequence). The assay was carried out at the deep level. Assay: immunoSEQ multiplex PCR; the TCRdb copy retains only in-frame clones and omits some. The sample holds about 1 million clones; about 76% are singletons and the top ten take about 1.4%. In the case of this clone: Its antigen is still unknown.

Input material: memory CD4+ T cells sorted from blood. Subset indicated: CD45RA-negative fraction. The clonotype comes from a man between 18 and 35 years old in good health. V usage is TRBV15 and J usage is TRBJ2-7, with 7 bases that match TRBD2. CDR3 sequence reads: CATSRAASGDYEQYF. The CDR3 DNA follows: TGTGCCACCAGCAGAGCGGCTAGCGGTGACTACGAGCAGTACTTC.